These 9 T cell receptor beta chains originate from one sample sequenced in a study of blood T cell repertoires in COVID-19. The method was immunoSEQ multiplex PCR; TCRdb's version includes in-frame clones alone and lacks a portion of them. The sample holds roughly 150,000 clones, about 80% seen once. Sequenced sample: PBMCs or T cells enriched from blood (not recorded which). The receptors were gathered from a woman between 65 and 79 years old in a cohort exposed to, infected with or recovered from COVID-19 (not recorded which).

The V gene is TRBV2, the J gene TRBJ2-1; a weak D match, TRBD1 (5 bases). Germline CDR1 SNHLY, CDR2 FYNNEI. The CDR3 is 13 residues long. Trimming took off 1 base at V and 6 bases at J, with 7 bases between the two ends. For the CDR3, the DNA is TGTGCCAGCAGTGAAGTTACAGGCAATGAGCAGTTCTTC. Protein sequence: CASSEVTGNEQFF.

The rearrangement joins TRBV4-2 to TRBJ2-4; TRBD1 agrees at 7 bases. Germline-derived CDR1 and CDR2 are LGHNA and YNFKEQ. There are 17 residues in the CDR3. The V gene end was trimmed by 0 bases and the J gene end by 0 bases; junction bases not matched to a gene: 5. CDR3 protein: CASSQEVQGVAKNIQYF. The DNA of the CDR3 is TGTGCCAGCAGCCAAGAAGTCCAGGGGGTAGCCAAAAACATTCAGTACTTC.

CDR3 loop: CASSQGDYGYTF. The CDR3 DNA reads as TGTGCCAGCAGCCAGGGGGACTATGGCTACACCTTC. The chain uses TRBV2 and TRBJ1-2; 7 nucleotides agree with TRBD1. Trimming cost V 6 bases and J 3 bases; bases outside gene matches: 1. Germline V lookup: CDR1 SNHLY, CDR2 FYNNEI. The CDR3 is made up of 12 amino acids. Complete variable domain (other parts from reference TRBV2 and TRBJ1-2): EPEVTQTPSHQVTQMGQEVILRCVPISNHLYFYWYRQILGQKVEFLVSFYNNEISEKSEIFDDQFSVERPDGSNFTLKIRSTKLEDSAMYFCASSQGDYGYTFGSGTRLTVV.

The chain joins TRBV27 to TRBJ1-2; 12 nucleotides agree with TRBD1. The V segment lost 6 bases and the J segment 7 bases; nucleotides outside the gene matches: 15. The CDR3 has 17 residues. Germline CDR1 is MNHEY and CDR2 is SMNVEV (reference sequence). In DNA, the CDR3 is TGTGCCAGCAGCCCCGGATCCCGGGACAGGGGGCATGGTGGCTACACCTTC. As protein: CASSPGSRDRGHGGYTF.

This chain links TRBV7-2 with TRBJ2-7; the D gene is possibly TRBD2 (5 bases). Trimming cost V 3 bases and J 1 base, with 7 bases left between them. Germline CDR1 is SGHTA and CDR2 is FQGNSA. The CDR3 length is 13 residues. CDR3 protein: CASSFRDSYEQYF. CDR3 DNA sequence: TGTGCCAGCAGCTTCCGGGATTCCTACGAGCAGTACTTC.

The V gene is TRBV6-2 or TRBV6-3, the J gene TRBJ2-7, with unresolved D. The CDR3 contains 13 residues. V shed 6 bases and J shed 4 bases, with 13 bases lying between them. The germline V gene encodes CDR1 MNHEY and CDR2 SVGEGT. The DNA of the CDR3 is TGTGCCAGCAGCCACGGTGTTTTGTACGAGCAGTACTTC. Protein product: CASSHGVLYEQYF.

CDR3 amino acids: CASRPRDLGKNIQYF. CDR3 bases: TGTGCCAGCAGACCCAGGGACTTGGGGAAAAACATTCAGTACTTC. The genes are TRBV2 and TRBJ2-4, with a possible D match to TRBD2 (6 bases). The ends were cut back, 6 bases at V and 4 bases at J, with 16 bases in the middle. The CDR3 sequence is 15 residues long. Germline lookup yields CDR1 SNHLY and CDR2 FYNNEI.

The chain has TRBV29-1 and TRBJ1-5; no reliable D call. The CDR3 runs to 12 residues. The germline V and J ends were trimmed by 5 bases and 3 bases, with 8 bases remaining between them. Looked up from germline, CDR1 is SQVTM and CDR2 is ANQGSEA. CDR3 amino acids: CSVREPNQPQHF. The CDR3 DNA follows: TGCAGCGTTCGGGAGCCCAATCAGCCCCAGCATTTT. The full variable domain, in which reference TRBV29-1 and TRBJ1-5 provide the parts outside the CDR3, is SAVISQKPSRDICQRGTSLTIQCQVDSQVTMMFWYRQQPGQSLTLIATANQGSEATYESGFVIDKFPISRPNLTFSTLTVSNMSPEDSSIYLCSVREPNQPQHFGDGTRLSIL.

V is TRBV28 and J is TRBJ2-3; TRBD2 matches 8 bases. In germline, CDR1 is MDHEN, CDR2 SYDVKM. V dropped 3 bases and J dropped 13; count of bases not matched to a gene: 6. The CDR3 runs 12 residues. The chain's CDR3 is CASSFAGTRKYF. In DNA, the CDR3 is TGTGCCAGCAGTTTCGCCGGGACTAGGAAGTATTTT.